The 10 T cell receptor beta chains below come from one sample, sequenced in a study of cytomegalovirus exposure and HLA in healthy donors. The PCR employed 60 Vbeta primers together with 13 Jbeta primers. Here immunoSEQ multiplex PCR was the method, and the copy in TCRdb shows in-frame clones only, minus some. The table has about 200,000 clones, more than 75% seen once. The sample consisted of PBMCs. These receptor sequences come from a woman aged 45-59 years in good health and CMV-seronegative.

This rearrangement joins TRBV11-2 to TRBJ2-2; 10 bases fit TRBD1. CDR1 is SGHAT, CDR2 FQNNGV, per germline. The ends lost 2 bases at V and 2 bases at J; junction bases unmatched: 5. This CDR3 spans 17 amino acids. For the CDR3, the DNA is TGTGCCAGCAGCTTATCCGACAGGGGGCGAAACACCGGGGAGCTGTTTTTT. Its protein product is CASSLSDRGRNTGELFF.

The rearrangement links TRBV9 to TRBJ2-2; D may be TRBD1 (5 bases). The germline gives CDR1 SGDLS, CDR2 YYNGEE. This CDR3 spans 14 amino acids. V was shortened by 0 bases and J by 4 bases, with 7 bases between the two germline ends. The CDR3 protein is CASSVGGVTGELFF. CDR3 nucleotides: TGTGCCAGCAGCGTAGGGGGCGTCACCGGGGAGCTGTTTTTT.

To note about this clone: At the DNA level, this CDR3 is encoded by other sequences in the same sample as well. The V and J genes are TRBV5-4 and TRBJ1-1; weak D call: TRBD1 (5 bases). The CDR3 extends over 13 amino acids. The V end lost 1 base, the J end lost 1 base, and 5 bases lay between the germline ends. CDR1 and CDR2 from the germline V gene are SGHNT and YYREEE (reference sequence). The CDR3 reads CASSLTGNTEAFF. CDR3 nucleotide sequence: TGTGCCAGCAGCTTGACAGGGAACACTGAAGCTTTCTTT.

The gene calls are TRBV28 and TRBJ2-1; 9 nucleotides match TRBD1. This CDR3 spans 12 amino acids. Germline V gene data show CDR1 as MDHEN and CDR2 as SYDVKM. With V trimmed by 5 bases and J by 8 bases, 1 base remained unmatched. CDR3 sequence (DNA): TGTGCCAGCAGTACAGGGGGCGATGAGCAGTTCTTC. This sequence encodes CASSTGGDEQFF.

The V and J genes are TRBV11-2 and TRBJ1-2; 7 bases are shared with TRBD1. V dropped 1 base and J dropped 4; count of bases not matched to a gene: 9. The CDR3 covers 16 residues. CDR1 is SGHAT, CDR2 FQNNGV, per germline. CDR3 DNA sequence: TGTGCCAGCAGCTTAGGTCTAGGGGGCAAAATCTATGGCTACACCTTC. Its protein is CASSLGLGGKIYGYTF.

The rearrangement uses TRBV7-2 and TRBJ2-7; tentatively, D is TRBD2 (6 bases). The length of the CDR3 is 16 residues. Between the trimmed V and J ends, which lost 1 base and 5 bases, there was a span of 18 bases. Germline V gene data show CDR1 as SGHTA and CDR2 as FQGNSA. In DNA, the CDR3 is TGTGCCAGCAGCTTAGAGGGAGTGGGGGGTTGGGACGAGCAGTACTTC. This codes for CASSLEGVGGWDEQYF.

The V gene is TRBV9, the J gene TRBJ2-1, with D unclear. The V end was cut by 0 bases, the J end by 8 bases, with 3 bases between. Germline CDR1 SGDLS, CDR2 YYNGEE. This CDR3 is 11 amino acids long. The CDR3 here is CASSVGDEQFF. In DNA, the CDR3 is TGTGCCAGCAGCGTAGGAGATGAGCAGTTCTTC.

The chain is built from TRBV5-1 and TRBJ2-5; 12 nucleotides line up with TRBD2. The J call may be faulty, since TRBJ2-7 better matches the DNA end. Per the germline V gene, CDR1 is SGHRS and CDR2 is YFSETQ. The CDR3 extends over 15 amino acids. Here the CDR3 reads CASSPRTSGNYEQYF. CDR3 bases: TGCGCCAGCAGTCCGCGGACTAGCGGGAACTACGAGCAGTACTTC.

The chain combines TRBV6-1 with TRBJ1-5; 7 nucleotides align to TRBD1. There are 14 residues in the CDR3. Looked up from germline, CDR1 is MNHNS and CDR2 is SASEGT. J gave up 6 bases and V 6 bases, and 8 bases lay outside the gene matches. CDR3 protein: CASREVQGGQPQHF. The CDR3 DNA is TGTGCCAGCAGAGAGGTCCAGGGGGGTCAGCCCCAGCATTTT.

The V and J genes are TRBV13 and TRBJ1-3; the match to TRBD1 covers 7 bases. J gave up 0 bases and V 1 base, and 6 bases lay outside the gene matches. Germline V gene sequence: CDR1 PRHDT, CDR2 FYEKMQ (reference sequence). The CDR3 has 17 amino acids. The chain's CDR3 is CASSLDVGGSSGNTIYF. In DNA, the CDR3 is TGTGCCAGCAGCTTAGATGTAGGGGGCAGCTCTGGAAACACCATATATTTT.